This T cell receptor (beta chain) came from a study of blood T cells in healthy people across ages. Study-wide findings and caveats: Aged donors had fewer naive CD4+ cells and lower diversity than long-lived donors.

This CDR3 has 14 residues. Germline values: CDR1 DFQATT, CDR2 SNEGSKA (reference sequence). Trimming cost V 2 bases and J 8 bases, with 15 bases left between them. The second PCR ran about 6 to 12 cycles with a sample-barcoded 5' primer and J-beta primers. TCRdb independently ran MiXCR on the 5' RACE reads; one entry per CDR3 protein. The table shows 800,000 to 950,000 distinct CDR3 sequences, with roughly 48% occurring only once. Details on this clonotype: As yet, its antigen is unknown.

The sequencing input was blood. V gene TRBV20-1 combines with J gene TRBJ1-4; D gene ambiguous. This clonotype was sampled from a man aged 25-40 years in good health. CDR3: CSARQTGLREKLFF. CDR3 nucleotide sequence: TGCAGTGCTAGACAGACCGGGCTTAGGGAAAAACTGTTTTTT.